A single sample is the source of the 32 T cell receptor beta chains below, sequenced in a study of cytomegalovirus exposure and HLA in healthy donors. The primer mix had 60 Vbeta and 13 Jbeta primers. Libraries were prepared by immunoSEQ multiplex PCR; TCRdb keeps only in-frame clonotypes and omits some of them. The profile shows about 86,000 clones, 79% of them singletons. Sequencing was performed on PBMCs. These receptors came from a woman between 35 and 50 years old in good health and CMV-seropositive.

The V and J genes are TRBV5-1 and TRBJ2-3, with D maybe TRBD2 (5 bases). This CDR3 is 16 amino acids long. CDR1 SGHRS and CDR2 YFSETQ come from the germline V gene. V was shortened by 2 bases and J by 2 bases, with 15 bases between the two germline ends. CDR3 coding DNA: TGCGCCAGCAGCTTAGGAGAGGGAACCACCACAGATACGCAGTATTTT. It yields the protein CASSLGEGTTTDTQYF.

CDR3 residues: CASDDRGPEAFF. CDR3 bases: TGTGCCAGCGACGACAGGGGTCCTGAAGCTTTCTTT. The rearrangement links TRBV2 to TRBJ1-1; 8 bases line up with TRBD1. The germline CDR1 and CDR2 sequences are SNHLY and FYNNEI. V was pared by 8 bases and J by 6 bases, with 5 bases of the junction left unmatched. CDR3 size: 12 residues. Filled out from reference TRBV2 and TRBJ1-1, the complete variable domain reads EPEVTQTPSHQVTQMGQEVILRCVPISNHLYFYWYRQILGQKVEFLVSFYNNEISEKSEIFDDQFSVERPDGSNFTLKIRSTKLEDSAMYFCASDDRGPEAFFGQGTRLTVV.

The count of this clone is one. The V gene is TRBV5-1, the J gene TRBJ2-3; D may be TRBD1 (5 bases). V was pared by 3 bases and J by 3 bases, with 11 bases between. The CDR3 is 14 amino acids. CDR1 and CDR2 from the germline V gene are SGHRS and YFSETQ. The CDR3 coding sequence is TGCGCCAGCAGCTCCTTTACAGGTACAGATACGCAGTATTTT. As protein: CASSSFTGTDTQYF.

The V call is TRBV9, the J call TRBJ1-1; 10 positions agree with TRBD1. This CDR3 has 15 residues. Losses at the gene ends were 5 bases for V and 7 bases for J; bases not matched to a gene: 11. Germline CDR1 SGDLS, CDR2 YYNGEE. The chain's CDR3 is CASSLRDRGGGEAFF. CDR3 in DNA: TGTGCCAGCAGTCTCCGGGACAGGGGTGGAGGTGAAGCTTTCTTT.

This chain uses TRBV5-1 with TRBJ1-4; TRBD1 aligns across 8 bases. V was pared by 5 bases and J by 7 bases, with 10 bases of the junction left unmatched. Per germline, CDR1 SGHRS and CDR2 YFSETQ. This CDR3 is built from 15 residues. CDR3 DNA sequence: TGCGCCAGCAGACCAGGGGGCGTGTGGGGTGAAAAACTGTTTTTT. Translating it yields CASRPGGVWGEKLFF.

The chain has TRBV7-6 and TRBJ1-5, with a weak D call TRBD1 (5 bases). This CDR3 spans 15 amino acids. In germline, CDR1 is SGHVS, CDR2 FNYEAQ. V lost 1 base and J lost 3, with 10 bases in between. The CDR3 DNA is TGTGCCAGCAGCTTAGAGGAGGGGTTCAATCAGCCCCAGCATTTT. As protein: CASSLEEGFNQPQHF.

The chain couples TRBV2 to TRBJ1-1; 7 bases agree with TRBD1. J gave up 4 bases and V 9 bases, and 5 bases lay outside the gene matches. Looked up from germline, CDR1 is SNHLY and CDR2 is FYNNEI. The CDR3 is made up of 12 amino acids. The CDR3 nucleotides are TGTGCCAGGAGGGACAGAGGCACTGAAGCTTTCTTT. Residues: CARRDRGTEAFF.

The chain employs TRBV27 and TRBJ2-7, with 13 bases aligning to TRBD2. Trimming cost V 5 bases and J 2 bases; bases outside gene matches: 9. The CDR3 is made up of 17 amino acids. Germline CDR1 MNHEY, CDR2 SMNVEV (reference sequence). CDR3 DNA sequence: TGTGCCAGCAGTCGAGGGACTAGCGGGGTCCCAACCTACGAGCAGTACTTC. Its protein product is CASSRGTSGVPTYEQYF.

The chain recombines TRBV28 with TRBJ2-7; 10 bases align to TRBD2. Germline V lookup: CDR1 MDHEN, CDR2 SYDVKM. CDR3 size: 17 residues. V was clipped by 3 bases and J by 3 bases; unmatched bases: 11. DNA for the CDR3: TGTGCCAGCAGTTTTGGGGCTAGCGGGAGAGTTTTCTACGAGCAGTACTTC. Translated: CASSFGASGRVFYEQYF. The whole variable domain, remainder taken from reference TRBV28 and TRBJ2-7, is DVKVTQSSRYLVKRTGEKVFLECVQDMDHENMFWYRQDPGLGLRLIYFSYDVKMKEKGDIPEGYSVSREKKERFSLILESASTNQTSMYLCASSFGASGRVFYEQYFGPGTRLTVT.

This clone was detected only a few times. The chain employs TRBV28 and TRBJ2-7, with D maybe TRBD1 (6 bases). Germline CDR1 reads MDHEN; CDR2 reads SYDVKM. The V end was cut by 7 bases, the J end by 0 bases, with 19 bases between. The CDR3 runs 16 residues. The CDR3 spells CASTPSDSLLSYEQYF. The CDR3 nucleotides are TGTGCCAGCACCCCTTCGGACAGCCTTCTCTCCTACGAGCAGTACTTC. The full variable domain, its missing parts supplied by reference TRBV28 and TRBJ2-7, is DVKVTQSSRYLVKRTGEKVFLECVQDMDHENMFWYRQDPGLGLRLIYFSYDVKMKEKGDIPEGYSVSREKKERFSLILESASTNQTSMYLCASTPSDSLLSYEQYFGPGTRLTVT.

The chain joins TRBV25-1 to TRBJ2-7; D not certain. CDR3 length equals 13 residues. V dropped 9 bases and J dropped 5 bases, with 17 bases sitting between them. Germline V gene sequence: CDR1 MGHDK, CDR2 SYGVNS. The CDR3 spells CASSVGSRDEQYF. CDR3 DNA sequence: TGTGCCAGTTCGGTGGGTAGCCGGGACGAGCAGTACTTC.

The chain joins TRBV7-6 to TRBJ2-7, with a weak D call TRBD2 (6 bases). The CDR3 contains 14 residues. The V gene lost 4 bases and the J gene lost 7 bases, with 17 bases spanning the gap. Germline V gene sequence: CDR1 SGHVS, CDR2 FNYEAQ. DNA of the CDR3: TGTGCCAGCAGCTCAGGTTTGGGAGGCTCTGAGCAGTACTTC. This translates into CASSSGLGGSEQYF.

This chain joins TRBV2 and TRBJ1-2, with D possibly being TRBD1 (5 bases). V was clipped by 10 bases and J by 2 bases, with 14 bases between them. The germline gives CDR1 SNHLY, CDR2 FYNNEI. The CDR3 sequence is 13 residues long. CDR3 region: CATLRGDNYGYTF. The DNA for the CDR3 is TGTGCCACACTCCGGGGGGACAACTATGGCTACACCTTC.

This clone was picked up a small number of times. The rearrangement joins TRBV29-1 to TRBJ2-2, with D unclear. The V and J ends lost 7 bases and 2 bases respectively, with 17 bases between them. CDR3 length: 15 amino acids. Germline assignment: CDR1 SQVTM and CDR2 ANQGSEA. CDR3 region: CSAAVGLANTGELFF. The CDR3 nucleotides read TGCAGCGCCGCGGTCGGTCTTGCTAACACCGGGGAGCTGTTTTTT.

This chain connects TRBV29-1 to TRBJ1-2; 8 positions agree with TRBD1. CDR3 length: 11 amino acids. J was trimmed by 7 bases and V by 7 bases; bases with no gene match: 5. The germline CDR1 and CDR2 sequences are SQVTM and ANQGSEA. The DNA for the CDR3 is TGCAGCGCTGGACAGGGACGTGGCTACACCTTC. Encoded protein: CSAGQGRGYTF.

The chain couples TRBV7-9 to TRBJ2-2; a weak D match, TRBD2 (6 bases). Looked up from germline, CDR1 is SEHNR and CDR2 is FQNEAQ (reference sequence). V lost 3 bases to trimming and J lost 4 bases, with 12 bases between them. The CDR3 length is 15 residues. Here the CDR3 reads CASSFRGFSTGELFF. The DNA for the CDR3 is TGTGCCAGCAGCTTCCGGGGGTTCAGCACCGGGGAGCTGTTTTTT.

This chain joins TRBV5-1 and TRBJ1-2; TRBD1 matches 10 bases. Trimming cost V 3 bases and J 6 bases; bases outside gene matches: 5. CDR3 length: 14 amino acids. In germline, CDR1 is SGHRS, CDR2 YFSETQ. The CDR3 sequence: CASSSTGGEDGYTF. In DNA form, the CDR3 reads TGCGCCAGCAGCTCGACAGGGGGCGAAGATGGCTACACCTTC.

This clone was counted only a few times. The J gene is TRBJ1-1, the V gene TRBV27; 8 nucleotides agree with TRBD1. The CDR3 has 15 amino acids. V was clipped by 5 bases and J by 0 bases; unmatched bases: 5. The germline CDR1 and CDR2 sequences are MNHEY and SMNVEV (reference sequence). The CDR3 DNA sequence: TGTGCCAGCAGTCGGGACAGGAGAATGAACACTGAAGCTTTCTTT. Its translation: CASSRDRRMNTEAFF.

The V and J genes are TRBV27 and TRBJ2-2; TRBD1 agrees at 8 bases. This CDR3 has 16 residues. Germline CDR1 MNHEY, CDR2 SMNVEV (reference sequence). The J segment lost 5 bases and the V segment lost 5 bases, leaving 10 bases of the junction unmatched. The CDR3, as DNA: TGTGCCAGCAGTGCGTCAGGGGGCGGGTGGACCGGGGAGCTGTTTTTT. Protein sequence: CASSASGGGWTGELFF.

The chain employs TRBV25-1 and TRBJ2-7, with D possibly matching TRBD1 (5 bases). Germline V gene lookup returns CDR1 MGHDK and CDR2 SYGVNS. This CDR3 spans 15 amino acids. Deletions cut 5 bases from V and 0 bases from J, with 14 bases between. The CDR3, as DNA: TGTGCCAGCAGTTTGGCAGGACACGTCTCCTACGAGCAGTACTTC. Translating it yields CASSLAGHVSYEQYF.

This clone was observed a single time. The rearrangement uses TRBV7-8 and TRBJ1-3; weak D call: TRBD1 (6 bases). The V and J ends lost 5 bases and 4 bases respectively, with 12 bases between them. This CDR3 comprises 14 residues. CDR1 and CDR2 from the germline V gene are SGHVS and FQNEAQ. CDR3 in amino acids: CASSTGITGNTIYF. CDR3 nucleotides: TGTGCCAGCAGCACAGGGATAACGGGAAACACCATATATTTT.

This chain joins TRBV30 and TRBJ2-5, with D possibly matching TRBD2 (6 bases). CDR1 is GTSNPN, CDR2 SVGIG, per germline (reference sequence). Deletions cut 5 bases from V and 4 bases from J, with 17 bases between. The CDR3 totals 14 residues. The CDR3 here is CAWGGRGRGETQYF. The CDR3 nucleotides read TGTGCCTGGGGGGGGAGAGGTAGGGGAGAGACCCAGTACTTC. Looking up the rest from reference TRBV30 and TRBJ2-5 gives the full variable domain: SQTIHQWPATLVQPVGSPLSLECTVEGTSNPNLYWYRQAAGRGLQLLFYSVGIGQISSEVPQNLSASRPQDRQFILSSKKLLLSDSGFYLCAWGGRGRGETQYFGPGTRLLVL.

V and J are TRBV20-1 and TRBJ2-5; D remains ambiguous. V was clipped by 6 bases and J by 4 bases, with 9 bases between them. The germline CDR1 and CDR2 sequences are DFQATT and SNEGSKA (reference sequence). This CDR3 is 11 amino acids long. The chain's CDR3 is CSAGLRETQYF. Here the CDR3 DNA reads TGCAGTGCCGGTCTGCGAGAGACCCAGTACTTC.

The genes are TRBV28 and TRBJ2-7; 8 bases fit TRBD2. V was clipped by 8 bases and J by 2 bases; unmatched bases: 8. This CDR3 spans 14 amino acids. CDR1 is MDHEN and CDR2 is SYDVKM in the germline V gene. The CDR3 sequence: CASALAGGTYEQYF. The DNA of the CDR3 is TGTGCCAGCGCCTTGGCGGGAGGCACCTACGAGCAGTACTTC.

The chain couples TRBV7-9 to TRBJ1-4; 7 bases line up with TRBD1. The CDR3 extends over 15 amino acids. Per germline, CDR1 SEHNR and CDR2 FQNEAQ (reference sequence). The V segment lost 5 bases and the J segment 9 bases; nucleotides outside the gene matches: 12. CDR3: CASSPGGLQGQKLFF. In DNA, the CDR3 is TGTGCCAGCAGCCCGGGTGGTTTACAGGGGCAAAAACTGTTTTTT.

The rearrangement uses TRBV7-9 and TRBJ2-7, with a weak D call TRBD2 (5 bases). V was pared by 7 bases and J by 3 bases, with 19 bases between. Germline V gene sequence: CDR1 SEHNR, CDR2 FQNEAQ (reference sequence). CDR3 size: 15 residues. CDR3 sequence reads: CASTDANKEVYEQYF. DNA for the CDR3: TGTGCCAGCACCGACGCCAACAAGGAGGTCTACGAGCAGTACTTC.

CDR3 coding DNA: TGTGCCAGCAGCGTAGGAACGACAGGGAACTCGAGGGGCTACACCTTC. It yields the protein CASSVGTTGNSRGYTF. The chain recombines TRBV7-9 with TRBJ1-2; 7 bases are a match to TRBD1. J lost 8 bases, V lost 5 bases, and 17 bases had no gene match. The CDR3 is 16 amino acids. The germline gives CDR1 SEHNR, CDR2 FQNEAQ (reference sequence). Full variable domain (remainder filled in from reference TRBV7-9 and TRBJ1-2): DTGVSQNPRHKITKRGQNVTFRCDPISEHNRLYWYRQTLGQGPEFLTYFQNEAQLEKSRLLSDRFSAERPKGSFSTLEIQRTEQGDSAMYLCASSVGTTGNSRGYTFGSGTRLTVV.

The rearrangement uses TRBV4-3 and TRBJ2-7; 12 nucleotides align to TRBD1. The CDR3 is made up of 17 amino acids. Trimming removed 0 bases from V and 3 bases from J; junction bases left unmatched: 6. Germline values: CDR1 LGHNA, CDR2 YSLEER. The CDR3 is CASSQESGTGGFYEQYF. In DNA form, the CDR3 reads TGCGCCAGCAGCCAAGAATCCGGGACAGGGGGCTTCTACGAGCAGTACTTC.

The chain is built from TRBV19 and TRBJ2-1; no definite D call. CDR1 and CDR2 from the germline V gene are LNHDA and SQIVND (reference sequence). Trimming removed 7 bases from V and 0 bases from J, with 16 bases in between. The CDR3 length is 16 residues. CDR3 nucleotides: TGTGCCAGTACCCCCGGGTCGGGTAGCTCCTACAATGAGCAGTTCTTC. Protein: CASTPGSGSSYNEQFF.

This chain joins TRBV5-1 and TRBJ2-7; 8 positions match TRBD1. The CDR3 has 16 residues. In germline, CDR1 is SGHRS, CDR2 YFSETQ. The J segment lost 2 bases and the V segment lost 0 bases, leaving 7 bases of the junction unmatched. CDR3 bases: TGCGCCAGCAGCTTGGCCGACAGGGGCGCCGCCTACGAGCAGTACTTC. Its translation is CASSLADRGAAYEQYF.

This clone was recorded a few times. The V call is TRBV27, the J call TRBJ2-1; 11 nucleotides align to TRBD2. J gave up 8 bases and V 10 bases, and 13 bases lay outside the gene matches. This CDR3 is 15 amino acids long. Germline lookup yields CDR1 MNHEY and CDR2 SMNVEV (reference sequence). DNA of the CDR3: TGTGCCACCCGGATAGCGGGAGGGCCGATCGATGAGCAGTTCTTC. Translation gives CATRIAGGPIDEQFF.

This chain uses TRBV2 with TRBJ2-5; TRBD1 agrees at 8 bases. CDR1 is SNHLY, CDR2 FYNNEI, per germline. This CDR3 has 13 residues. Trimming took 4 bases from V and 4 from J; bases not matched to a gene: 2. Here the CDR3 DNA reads TGTGCCAGCAGTGGGGGGACAGGAGAGACCCAGTACTTC. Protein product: CASSGGTGETQYF.